This T cell receptor beta chain was recorded in a study of shared clonotypes between healthy human individuals (dated by TCRdb to 2019 to 2021). With respect to the entire study: The cohort included three men and a couple of women between 18 and 49 years of age. Per donor, three plates each were used for CD4 naive and CD4 memory, two for CD8 naive, and one for CD8 memory. To estimate repertoire size and how much clonotype sharing occurs between individuals, the study deeply sequenced the blood TCR repertoires of five healthy adults. Libraries were prepared and TCR repertoires were sequenced by different laboratories using diverse techniques, in order to increase sequencing depth and limit assay-specific biases. Each donor's leukapheresis produced roughly between roughly 0.94 and 9.5 billion PBMCs.

For the CD8 naive samples, CD45RO-negative cells were positively selected for CCR7, yielding a CD45RA+CCR7+ population from which TemRA cells were excluded. The donors were healthy, HIV-negative adults with no recently reported acute infections or vaccinations. All donors were Caucasian adults living in Nashville, Tennessee, USA. Blood was obtained by leukapheresis, after which PBMCs were separated by Ficoll-Histopaque density gradient centrifugation and cryopreserved in liquid nitrogen vapor phase. Analytical flow cytometry was used to check the purity and quantity of each magnetically sorted T cell population. From each sorted fraction, genomic DNA was isolated and quantified by UV absorbance on a Nanodrop 2000c. The junction carries 8 bases between V and J, which are trimmed by 0 bases and 5 bases respectively. There are 14 amino acids in the CDR3, from cysteine to phenylalanine inclusive. This entry keeps only the CDR3 DNA: 42 bases, framed from base 1. The germline V gene (reference sequence) provides CDR1 SEHNR and CDR2 FQNEAQ.

Summary of the overall study and its limitations: Estimated clonotype richness was generally larger for naive than for memory subsets. Even with the large sequencing depth, rarefaction of the sorted-subset datasets indicated that sequencing was incomplete. Clonotypes shared by all four sorted-subset donors showed higher generation probabilities than non-shared clonotypes. Sampling was restricted to blood, and TCR repertoires in tissues likely differ from the TCR repertoires found in blood. Pairwise subsampling indicated that sequencing depth was expected to affect the degree of clonotype sharing among donors. Sharing across a handful of donors was observed for around 5% of naive CD4, 3% to 3.5% of naive CD8, about 2.3% of memory CD4, and 0.4% of memory CD8 clonotypes. The genetic and exposure-history diversity represented was limited by the small number of donors.

TCR CDR3 regions were amplified from genomic DNA by multiplex PCR using the deep immunoSEQ assay. Extracted genomic DNA from each cell subset was distributed evenly across all wells of several immunoSEQ 96-well plates, and each plate was treated as a replicate. Each replicate PCR for sorted subsets received about 200 ng genomic DNA, equal to tens of thousands of T cell genomes. Purified libraries were quantified with a Qubit 3.0 fluorometer, sized on a Bioanalyzer 2100, and re-quantified with the KAPA Library Quantification kit. Each immunoSEQ 96-well plate was sequenced on its own single-read 150-cycle Illumina NextSeq 550 flow cell. As for the authors' bioinformatics: The immunoSEQ output contained only junctional sequences without quality scores, so filtering could not match that applied to full-length reads. To assign V/J genes and CDR3, sequences were annotated using PyIR, a Python wrapper for IgBLAST v1.9, with IMGT germline references. Reads were filtered out if the reads had weak V/J assignments (E-value above 1e-6), no CDR3, stop codons, out-of-frame junctions, or ambiguous translated residues. V3J clonotypes were defined as sequences sharing the same inferred V gene, J gene, and CDR3 amino acid sequence. Percentage overlap between repertoires was computed as shared unique clonotypes divided by the size of the smaller repertoire. Three approaches were used to assess repertoire richness: RTK rarefaction, the Chao1 estimator, and Recon v2.1 estimates of unobserved clonotypes. Generation probabilities for all TCRbeta clonotypes obtained by the gDNA method from a handful of donors were computed using OLGA. TCRdb's version of the immuneACCESS table is confined to in-frame rearrangements and falls short of the full clone set. An unresolved V gene accounts for under half of the shortfall where checked; the remainder is of unknown origin. V and J calls and clone size are copied from that table; D and trimming were computed from the DNA. For this sample the table gives around 2,000,000 clones, of which about 94% were detected only once. The ten largest account for more than 0.9% of the sample.

About this clone: Its antigen remains unidentified. Per-nucleotide qualities are absent, and no much larger clonotype sits a single base away.

The sample comprised naive CD8+ T cells sorted from blood. This specimen's cell subset or site label, per the study, means: CD45RA+CCR7+. The rearrangement combines TRBV7-9 with TRBJ2-1; no D segment can be confidently identified. The origin of this receptor is a man aged 18-30 years in good health. The CDR3 protein sequence reads: CASSLARHDNEQFF. The bases are TGTGCCAGCAGCTTAGCGCGGCACGACAATGAGCAGTTCTTC.